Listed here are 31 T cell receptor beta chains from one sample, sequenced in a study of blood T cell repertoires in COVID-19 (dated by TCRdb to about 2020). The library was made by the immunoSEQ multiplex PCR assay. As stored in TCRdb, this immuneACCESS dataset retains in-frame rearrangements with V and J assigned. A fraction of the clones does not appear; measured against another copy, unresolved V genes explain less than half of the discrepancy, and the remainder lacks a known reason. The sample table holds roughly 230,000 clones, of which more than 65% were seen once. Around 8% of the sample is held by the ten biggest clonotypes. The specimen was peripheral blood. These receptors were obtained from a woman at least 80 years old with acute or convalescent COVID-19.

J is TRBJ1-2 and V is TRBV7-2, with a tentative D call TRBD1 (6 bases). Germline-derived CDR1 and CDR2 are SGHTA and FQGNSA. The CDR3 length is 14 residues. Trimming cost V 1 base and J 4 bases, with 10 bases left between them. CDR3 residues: CASSLVGGVYGYTF. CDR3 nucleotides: TGTGCCAGCAGCTTAGTAGGGGGGGTCTATGGCTACACCTTC.

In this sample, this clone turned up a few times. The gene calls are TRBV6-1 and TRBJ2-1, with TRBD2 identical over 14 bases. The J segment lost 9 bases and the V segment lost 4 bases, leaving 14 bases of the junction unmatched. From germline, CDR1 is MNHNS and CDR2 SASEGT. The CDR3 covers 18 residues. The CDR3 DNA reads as TGTGCCAGCAGTGGTCCGGGACTAGCGGGAGTAGATCGGGGTGAGCAGTTCTTC. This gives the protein CASSGPGLAGVDRGEQFF.

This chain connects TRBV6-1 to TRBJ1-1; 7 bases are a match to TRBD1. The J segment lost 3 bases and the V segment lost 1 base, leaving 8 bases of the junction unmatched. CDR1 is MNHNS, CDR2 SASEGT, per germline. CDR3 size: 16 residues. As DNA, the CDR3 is TGTGCCAGCAGTGAAGATGGGCACAGGGGATACACTGAAGCTTTCTTT. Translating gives CASSEDGHRGYTEAFF.

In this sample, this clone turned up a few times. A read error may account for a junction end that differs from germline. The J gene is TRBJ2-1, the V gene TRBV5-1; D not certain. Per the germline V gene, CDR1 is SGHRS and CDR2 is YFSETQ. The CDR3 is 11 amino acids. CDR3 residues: CASSSFNEQFF. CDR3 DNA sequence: TGCGCCAGCAGCTCCTTCAATGAGCAGTTCTTC.

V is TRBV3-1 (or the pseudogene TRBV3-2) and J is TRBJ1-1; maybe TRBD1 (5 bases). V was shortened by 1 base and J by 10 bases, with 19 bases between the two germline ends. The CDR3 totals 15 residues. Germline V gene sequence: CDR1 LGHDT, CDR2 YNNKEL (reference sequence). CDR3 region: CASSQARRTRGGAFF. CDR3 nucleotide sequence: TGTGCCAGCAGCCAAGCCAGGCGGACGCGGGGGGGAGCTTTCTTT.

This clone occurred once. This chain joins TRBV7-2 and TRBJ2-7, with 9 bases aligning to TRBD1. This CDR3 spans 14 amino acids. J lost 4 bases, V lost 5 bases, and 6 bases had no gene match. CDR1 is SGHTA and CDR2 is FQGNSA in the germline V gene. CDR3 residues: CASSDGTGRYEQYF. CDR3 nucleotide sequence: TGTGCCAGCAGCGATGGGACAGGGCGGTACGAGCAGTACTTC.

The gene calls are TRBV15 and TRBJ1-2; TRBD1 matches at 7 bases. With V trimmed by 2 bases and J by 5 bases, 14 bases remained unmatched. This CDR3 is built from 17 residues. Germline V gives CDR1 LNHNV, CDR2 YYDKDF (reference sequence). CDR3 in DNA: TGTGCCACCAGCAGAAGTGGAGACCTTAGGGACAGATATGGCTACACCTTC. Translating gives CATSRSGDLRDRYGYTF.

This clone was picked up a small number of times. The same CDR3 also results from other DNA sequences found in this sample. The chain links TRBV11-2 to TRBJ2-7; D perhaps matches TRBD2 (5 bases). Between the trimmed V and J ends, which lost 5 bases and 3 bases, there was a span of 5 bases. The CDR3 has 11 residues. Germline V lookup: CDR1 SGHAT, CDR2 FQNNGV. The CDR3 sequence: CASSRGYEQYF. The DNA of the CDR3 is TGTGCCAGCAGCCGGGGCTACGAGCAGTACTTC.

The CDR3 loop is CASSLAGGAPIEQFF. The CDR3 coding sequence is TGTGCCAGCTCCCTAGCGGGGGGGGCCCCGATTGAGCAGTTCTTC. The chain carries TRBV18 and TRBJ2-1, with 12 bases fitting TRBD2. The germline CDR1 and CDR2 sequences are KGHSH and LQKENI. The CDR3 covers 15 residues. V trimming: 6 bases; J trimming: 9 bases; junction bases outside the gene matches: 9.

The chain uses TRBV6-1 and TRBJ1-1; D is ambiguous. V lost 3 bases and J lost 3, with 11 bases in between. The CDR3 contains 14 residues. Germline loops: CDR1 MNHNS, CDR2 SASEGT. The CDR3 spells CASSDVYGDTEAFF. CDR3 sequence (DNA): TGTGCCAGCAGTGACGTGTACGGGGACACTGAAGCTTTCTTT.

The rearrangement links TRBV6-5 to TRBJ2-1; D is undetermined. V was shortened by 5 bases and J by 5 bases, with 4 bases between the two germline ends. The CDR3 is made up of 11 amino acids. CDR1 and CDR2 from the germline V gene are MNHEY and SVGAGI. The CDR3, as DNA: TGTGCCAGCAGTCCTGACAATGAGCAGTTCTTC. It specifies CASSPDNEQFF.

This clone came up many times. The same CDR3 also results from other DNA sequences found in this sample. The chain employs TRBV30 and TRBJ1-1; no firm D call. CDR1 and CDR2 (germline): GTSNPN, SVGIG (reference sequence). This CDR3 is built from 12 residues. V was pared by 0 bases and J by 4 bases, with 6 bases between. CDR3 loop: CAWSVPGTEAFF. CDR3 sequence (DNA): TGTGCCTGGAGTGTCCCCGGCACTGAAGCTTTCTTT.

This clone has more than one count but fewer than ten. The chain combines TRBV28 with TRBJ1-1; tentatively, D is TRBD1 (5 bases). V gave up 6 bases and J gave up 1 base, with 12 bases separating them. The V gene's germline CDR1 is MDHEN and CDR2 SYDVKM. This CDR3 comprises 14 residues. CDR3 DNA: TGTGCCAGCAGACCCGGGGGGTCGAACACTGAAGCTTTCTTT. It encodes CASRPGGSNTEAFF.

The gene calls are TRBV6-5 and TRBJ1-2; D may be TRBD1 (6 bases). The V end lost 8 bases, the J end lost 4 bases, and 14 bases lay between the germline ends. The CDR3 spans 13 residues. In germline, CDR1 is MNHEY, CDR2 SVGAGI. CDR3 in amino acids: CASGEQGFYGYTF. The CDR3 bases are TGTGCCAGCGGAGAACAGGGCTTCTATGGCTACACCTTC.

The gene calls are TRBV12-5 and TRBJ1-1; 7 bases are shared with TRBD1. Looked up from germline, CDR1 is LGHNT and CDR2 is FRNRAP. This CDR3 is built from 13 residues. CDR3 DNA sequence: TGTGCCGCTCAGGGGGATATGAACACTGAAGCTTTCTTT. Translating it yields CAAQGDMNTEAFF.

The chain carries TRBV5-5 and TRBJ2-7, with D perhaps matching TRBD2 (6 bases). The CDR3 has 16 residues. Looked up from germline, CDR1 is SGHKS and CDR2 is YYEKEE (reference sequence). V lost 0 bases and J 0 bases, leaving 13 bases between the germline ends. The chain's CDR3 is CASSLVARGVSYEQYF. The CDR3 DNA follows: TGTGCCAGCAGCTTGGTAGCGCGCGGGGTCTCCTACGAGCAGTACTTC.

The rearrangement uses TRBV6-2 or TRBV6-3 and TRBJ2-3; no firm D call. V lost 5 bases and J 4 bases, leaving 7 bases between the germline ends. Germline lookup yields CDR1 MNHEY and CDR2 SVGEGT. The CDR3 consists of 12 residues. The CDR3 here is CASSTYPDTQYF. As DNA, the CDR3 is TGTGCCAGCAGTACTTATCCAGATACGCAGTATTTT.

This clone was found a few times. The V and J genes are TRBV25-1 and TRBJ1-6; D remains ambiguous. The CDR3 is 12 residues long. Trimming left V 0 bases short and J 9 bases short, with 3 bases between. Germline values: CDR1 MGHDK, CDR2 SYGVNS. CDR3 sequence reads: CASSEYSSPLHF. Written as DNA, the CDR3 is TGTGCCAGCAGTGAATACAGTTCACCCCTCCACTTT.

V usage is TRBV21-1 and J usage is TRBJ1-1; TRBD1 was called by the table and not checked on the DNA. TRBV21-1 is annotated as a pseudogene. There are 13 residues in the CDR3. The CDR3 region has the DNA TGTGCCAGCACCACAGGGGGCTTGACTGAAGCTTTCTTT. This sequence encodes CASTTGGLTEAFF.

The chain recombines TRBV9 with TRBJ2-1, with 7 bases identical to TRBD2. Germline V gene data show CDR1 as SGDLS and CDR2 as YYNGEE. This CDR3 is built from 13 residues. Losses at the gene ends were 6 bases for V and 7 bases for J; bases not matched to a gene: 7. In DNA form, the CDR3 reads TGTGCCAGCACAGGACCCGGGGGGAATGAGCAGTTCTTC. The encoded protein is CASTGPGGNEQFF.

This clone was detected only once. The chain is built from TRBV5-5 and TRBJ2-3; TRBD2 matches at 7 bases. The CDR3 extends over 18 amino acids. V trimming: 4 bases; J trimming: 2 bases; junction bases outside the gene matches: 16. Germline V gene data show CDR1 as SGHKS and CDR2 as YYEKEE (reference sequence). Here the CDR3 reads CASSLGGWGEGSTDTQYF. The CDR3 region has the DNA TGTGCCAGCAGCCTGGGAGGTTGGGGGGAGGGGTCCACAGATACGCAGTATTTT.

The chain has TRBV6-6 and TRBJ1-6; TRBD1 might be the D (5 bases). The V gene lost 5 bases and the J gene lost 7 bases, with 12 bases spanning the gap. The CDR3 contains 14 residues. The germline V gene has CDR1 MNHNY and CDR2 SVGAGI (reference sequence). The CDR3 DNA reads TGTGCCAGCAGTGCCCGGGACTTGAATTCACCCCTCCACTTT. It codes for CASSARDLNSPLHF.

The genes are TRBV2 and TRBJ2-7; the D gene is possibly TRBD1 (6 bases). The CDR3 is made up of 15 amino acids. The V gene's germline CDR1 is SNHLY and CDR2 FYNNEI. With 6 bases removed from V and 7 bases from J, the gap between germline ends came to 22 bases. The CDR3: CASRELPTGTPEQYF. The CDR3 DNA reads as TGTGCCAGCAGAGAACTACCCACTGGGACACCAGAGCAGTACTTC.

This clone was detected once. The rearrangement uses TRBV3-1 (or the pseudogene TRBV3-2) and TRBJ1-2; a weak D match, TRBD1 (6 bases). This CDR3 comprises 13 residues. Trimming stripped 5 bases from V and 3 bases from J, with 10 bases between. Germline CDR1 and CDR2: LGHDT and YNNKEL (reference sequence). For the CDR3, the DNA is TGTGCCAGCAGCAGGACAGCGTACTATGGCTACACCTTC. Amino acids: CASSRTAYYGYTF.

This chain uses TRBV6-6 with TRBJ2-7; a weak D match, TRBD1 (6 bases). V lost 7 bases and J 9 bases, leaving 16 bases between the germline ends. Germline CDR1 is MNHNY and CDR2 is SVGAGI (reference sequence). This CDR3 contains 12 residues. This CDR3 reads CASTLDSLVQYF. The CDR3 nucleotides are TGTGCCAGCACCCTGGACAGTTTGGTGCAGTACTTC.

The CDR3 region is CASSRTGGSYNEQFF. DNA for the CDR3: TGTGCCAGCAGCCGGACAGGGGGGTCCTACAATGAGCAGTTCTTC. The V and J genes are TRBV11-2 and TRBJ2-1, with TRBD1 matching over 10 bases. Germline V gene lookup returns CDR1 SGHAT and CDR2 FQNNGV. V shed 5 bases and J 1 base; nucleotides not matched to a gene: 2. This CDR3 is built from 15 residues.

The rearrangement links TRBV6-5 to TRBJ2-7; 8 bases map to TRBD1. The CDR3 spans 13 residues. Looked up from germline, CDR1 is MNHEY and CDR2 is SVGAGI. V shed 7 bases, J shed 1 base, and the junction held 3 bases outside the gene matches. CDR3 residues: CASTRTGSYEQYF. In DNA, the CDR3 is TGTGCCAGCACACGGACAGGGTCCTACGAGCAGTACTTC.

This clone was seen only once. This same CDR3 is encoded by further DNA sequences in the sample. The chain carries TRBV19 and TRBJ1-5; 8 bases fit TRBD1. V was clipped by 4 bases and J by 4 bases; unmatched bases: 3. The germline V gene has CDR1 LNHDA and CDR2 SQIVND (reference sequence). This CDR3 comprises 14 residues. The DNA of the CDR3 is TGTGCCAGTAGTACAGGACAGGGTAATCAGCCCCAGCATTTT. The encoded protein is CASSTGQGNQPQHF.

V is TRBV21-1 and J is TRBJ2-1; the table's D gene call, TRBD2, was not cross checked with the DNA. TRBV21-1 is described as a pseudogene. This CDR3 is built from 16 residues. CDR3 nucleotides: TGTGCCAGCAGCAAACTAAGCGGGAGCTCCTACAATGAGCAGTTCTTC. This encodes CASSKLSGSSYNEQFF.

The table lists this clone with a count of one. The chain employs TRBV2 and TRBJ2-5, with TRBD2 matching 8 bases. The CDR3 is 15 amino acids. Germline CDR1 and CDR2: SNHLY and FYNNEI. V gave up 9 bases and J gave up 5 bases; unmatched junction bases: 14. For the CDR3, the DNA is TGTGCCAGTAATAGGGTAGCGGGGTCAGGTGAGACCCAGTACTTC. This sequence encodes CASNRVAGSGETQYF.

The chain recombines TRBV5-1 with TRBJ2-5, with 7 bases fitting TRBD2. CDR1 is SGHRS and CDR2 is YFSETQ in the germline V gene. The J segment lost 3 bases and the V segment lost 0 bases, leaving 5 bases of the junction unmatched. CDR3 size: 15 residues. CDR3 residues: CASSLEGTTKETQYF. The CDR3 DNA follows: TGCGCCAGCAGCTTGGAAGGGACTACTAAAGAGACCCAGTACTTC.